These T cell receptor beta chains were read from a single sample in a study of shared clonotypes between healthy human individuals. Data came from immunoSEQ multiplex PCR; TCRdb stores just in-frame clones and leaves some out. The table has about 980,000 clones, more than 75% seen once. The specimen sequenced was memory CD4+ T cells sorted from blood. The origin of the receptors is a man between 18 and 29 years old in good health. The CDR3 runs from the conserved cysteine through the conserved F or W. D genes are given only for firm matches. Size is stated for part of the rows, as once, few or many counts, or as a class when the clone is expanded.

16 TRBJ2-2 TRBV23-1 NA TRBD1 TGCGCCAGCAGTCACTGTGGACAGGGGGACACCGGGGAGCTGTTTTTT CASSHCGQGDTGELFF
14 TRBJ1-2 TRBV27 NA NA TGTGCCAGCCGACTTACAGGGTTCGGCTATGGCTACACCTTC CASRLTGFGYGYTF
13 TRBJ2-7 TRBV6-5 few NA TGTGCCAGCACCAAGACAGGCACGGACGAGCAGTACTTC CASTKTGTDEQYF
14 TRBJ2-3 TRBV4-1 NA NA TGCGCCAGCAGCCATCCAGGGACCACAGATACGCAGTATTTT CASSHPGTTDTQYF
13 TRBJ2-5 TRBV5-1 NA NA TGCGCCAGCAGTCCAGGGTGGGGAGAGACCCAGTACTTC CASSPGWGETQYF
15 TRBJ2-7 TRBV6-5 NA TRBD1 TGTGCCAGCAGTTCGACAGGGATGGCCCCCTACGAGCAGTACTTC CASSSTGMAPYEQYF
13 TRBJ2-2 TRBV2 few NA TGTGCCAGCTTGACGGACCCGACCGGGGAGCTGTTTTTT CASLTDPTGELFF
13 TRBJ2-1 TRBV10-3 NA TRBD1 TGTGCCATCCGGGACAGATCAAGCAATGAGCAGTTCTTC CAIRDRSSNEQFF
15 TRBJ2-2 TRBV2 NA NA TGTGCCAGCAGTGAAAGGGCAGGGCACACCGGGGAGCTGTTTTTT CASSERAGHTGELFF
16 TRBJ1-6 TRBV4-3 NA NA TGCGCCAGCAGCCAAGAGTGGGATCTCTATAATTCACCCCTCCACTTT CASSQEWDLYNSPLHF
14 TRBJ2-4 TRBV5-1 NA TRBD2 TGCGCCAGCAGCCAAGACTGGGAGGGATCAGGGCAGTACTTC CASSQDWEGSGQYF
16 TRBJ2-7 TRBV7-2 once NA TGTGCCAGCAGCTTAGTGGGGGCCGGGAACCGAGGGGAGCAGTACTTC CASSLVGAGNRGEQYF
15 TRBJ1-2 TRBV5-4 NA TRBD1 TGTGCCAGCAGCTTAGGGCAGGGGGTGAACTATGGCTACACCTTC CASSLGQGVNYGYTF
11 TRBJ2-1 TRBV19 few NA TGTGCCAGTAGTATCAGGAATGAGCAGTTCTTC CASSIRNEQFF
15 TRBJ1-2 TRBV6-1 NA NA TGTGCCAGCAGTGAAGAGCAAGGGATGAGCTATGGCTACACCTTC CASSEEQGMSYGYTF
14 TRBJ1-5 TRBV19 few NA TGTGCCAGTAGTTTGTCGAATAGCAATCAGCCCCAGCATTTT CASSLSNSNQPQHF
12 TRBJ1-2 TRBV2 NA NA TGTGCCAGCAGTGACCAGGGCTATGGCTACACCTTC CASSDQGYGYTF
13 TRBJ1-2 TRBV2 NA NA TGTGCCAGCAATGAAGGGCCGAGGCTTGGCTACACCTTC CASNEGPRLGYTF
13 TRBJ2-5 TRBV4-2 once NA TGTGCCAGCAGCCAAGATGACAGCGAGACCCAGTACTTC CASSQDDSETQYF
18 TRBJ1-4 TRBV5-1 NA TRBD1 TGCGCCAGCAGCTTGGGAGGGACAGTCGTTTCAACTAATGAAAAACTGTTTTTT CASSLGGTVVSTNEKLFF
15 TRBJ1-6 TRBV7-9 NA NA TGTGCCAGCAGCCCCGACCCCAGCTATAATTCACCCCTCCACTTT CASSPDPSYNSPLHF
14 TRBJ1-1 TRBV7-2 NA NA TGTGCCAGCAGCAGAACCCGGATGAACACTGAAGCTTTCTTT CASSRTRMNTEAFF
19 TRBJ2-1 TRBV18 NA TRBD2 TGTGCCAGCTCACCATCCGGGACTAGCGGGCCAAGCTCCTACAATGAGCAGTTCTTC CASSPSGTSGPSSYNEQFF
13 TRBJ2-5 TRBV27 NA NA TGTGCCAGCAGTTTTCGCAACCAAGAGACCCAGTACTTC CASSFRNQETQYF
12 TRBJ2-3 TRBV2 many NA TGTGCCAGCAGCCAGGGCACAGATACGCAGTATTTT CASSQGTDTQYF
14 TRBJ1-6 TRBV5-1 NA TRBD1 TGCGCCAGCAGCTCTGGGACAGGGAAGGGATCGATCCACTTT CASSSGTGKGSIHF
16 TRBJ2-3 TRBV4-1 NA TRBD1 TGCGCCAGCAGCCAATCCGGACAGGCAGTAACAGATACGCAGTATTTT CASSQSGQAVTDTQYF
13 TRBJ2-7 TRBV2 NA TRBD2 TGTGCCAGCAGGTCTAGCGGAGCCTACGAGCAGTACTTC CASRSSGAYEQYF
14 TRBJ1-3 TRBV2 NA NA TGTGCCAGCAGGTCCGACAGATCGGGAAACACCATATATTTT CASRSDRSGNTIYF
15 TRBJ1-1 TRBV25-1 NA NA TGTGCCAGCAGATACCAGGATCGGGCGGGGACTGAAGCTTTCTTT CASRYQDRAGTEAFF
17 TRBJ1-4 TRBV5-1 NA TRBD1 TGCGCCAGCAACTCCGGACAGGGGGCGGGAACTAATGAAAAACTGTTTTTT CASNSGQGAGTNEKLFF
14 TRBJ2-3 TRBV7-2 NA TRBD1 TGTGCCAGCAGCATGTGGACAGGGGGGAATACGCAGTATTTT CASSMWTGGNTQYF
13 TRBJ1-1 TRBV5-6 NA NA TGTGCCAGCAGCCGGGTGGGGAACACTGAAGCTTTCTTT CASSRVGNTEAFF
12 TRBJ1-1 TRBV10-3 NA NA TGTGCCATCGGGTCAGGGCGGGGGGAAGCTTTCTTT CAIGSGRGEAFF
15 TRBJ2-3 TRBV5-1 NA NA TGCGCCAGCAGCTTGGACTTACCAAACACAGATACGCAGTATTTT CASSLDLPNTDTQYF
14 TRBJ1-5 TRBV7-2 NA NA TGTGCCAGCAGCTTAGCAGGGGACGGTCAGCCCCAGCATTTT CASSLAGDGQPQHF
14 TRBJ2-5 TRBV5-4 NA NA TGTGCCAGCAGCCCTTATGGGGGAGGTGAGACCCAGTACTTC CASSPYGGGETQYF
14 TRBJ1-1 TRBV11-1 NA TRBD1 TGTGCCAGCAGCGTCGGGACAGGGGACTCTGAAGCTTTCTTT CASSVGTGDSEAFF
14 TRBJ1-1 TRBV4-3 NA NA TGCGCCAGCAGCCAAGAAAGGGGATACACTGAAGCTTTCTTT CASSQERGYTEAFF
16 TRBJ2-3 TRBV5-1 NA TRBD2 TGCGCCAGCAGCTTGGAAGGAGCGGGAGTTACAGATACGCAGTATTTT CASSLEGAGVTDTQYF
11 TRBJ1-1 TRBV6-5 NA NA TGTGCCAGCAGTTACTCGCGAGGGCTCTTCTTT CASSYSRGLFF
17 TRBJ2-7 TRBV23-1 NA NA TGCGCCAGCAGTCCATGCTCACCACCCGATCGGTATAGGGAGCAGTACTTC CASSPCSPPDRYREQYF
14 TRBJ1-5 TRBV4-1 NA NA TGCGCCAGCAGCCAAGGTCAGGTCAATCAGCCCCAGCATTTT CASSQGQVNQPQHF
14 TRBJ1-5 TRBV29-1 NA NA TGCAGCGTTGTGTGTAGGGGGATTAATCAGCCCCAGCATTTT CSVVCRGINQPQHF
15 TRBJ2-5 TRBV30 NA TRBD1 TGTGCCTGGAGTCCCGGACAGGGGTACCAAGAGACCCAGTACTTC CAWSPGQGYQETQYF
14 TRBJ2-5 TRBV9 NA NA TGTGCCAGCAGCGTAGGAGGGGCCGGGAAGACCCAGTACTTC CASSVGGAGKTQYF
15 TRBJ1-3 TRBV18 NA NA TGTGCCAGCTCGCGTGGACAGCCCTCTGGAAACACCATATATTTT CASSRGQPSGNTIYF
15 TRBJ1-2 TRBV19 NA TRBD1 TGTGCCAGTACAGGGGGGACCTTCTTTAACTATGGCTACACCTTC CASTGGTFFNYGYTF
14 TRBJ2-5 TRBV7-6 NA NA TGTGCCAGCAGCCAACACCAGGGGATGGAGACCCAGTACTTC CASSQHQGMETQYF
13 TRBJ1-5 TRBV19 many NA TGTGCCAGTAAAGGCCAGGACCATCAGCCCCAGCATTTT CASKGQDHQPQHF
15 TRBJ2-7 TRBV11-3 NA TRBD1 TGTGCCAGCAGCTTAGACGTAACAGGGGCCTACGAGCAGTACTTC CASSLDVTGAYEQYF
14 TRBJ1-1 TRBV5-8 NA NA TGTGCCAGCAGCTTGGGAAAGGCAGGGACGCGAGCTTTCTTT CASSLGKAGTRAFF
14 TRBJ2-1 TRBV7-9 NA NA TGTGCCAGCAGCTTAAGTAGCTCCGTCAATGAGCAGTTCTTC CASSLSSSVNEQFF
12 TRBJ2-1 TRBV30 NA NA TGTGCCTGGAGTCTGGTGTACAATGAGCAGTTCTTC CAWSLVYNEQFF
17 TRBJ2-6 TRBV2 NA NA TGTGCCAGCAGTGAATCTCGTAGGGTTGTAGGGGCCAACGTCCTGACTTTC CASSESRRVVGANVLTF